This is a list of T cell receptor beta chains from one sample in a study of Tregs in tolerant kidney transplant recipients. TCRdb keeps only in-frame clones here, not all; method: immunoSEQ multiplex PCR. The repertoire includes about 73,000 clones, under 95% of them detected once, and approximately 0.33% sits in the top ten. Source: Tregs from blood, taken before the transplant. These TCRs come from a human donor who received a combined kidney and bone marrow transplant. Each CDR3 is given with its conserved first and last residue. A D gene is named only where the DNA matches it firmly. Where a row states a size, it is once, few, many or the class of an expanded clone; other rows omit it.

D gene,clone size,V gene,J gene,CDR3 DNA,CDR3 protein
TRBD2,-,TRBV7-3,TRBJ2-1,TGTGCCAGCAGCTTAAGTGCGGGAGGGCTAGGGGGTGAGCAGTTCTTC,CASSLSAGGLGGEQFF
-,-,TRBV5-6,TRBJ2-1,TGTGCCAGCAGCTTGGGGGGCTTAGGCTACAATGAGCAGTTCTTC,CASSLGGLGYNEQFF
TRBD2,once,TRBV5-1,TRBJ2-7,TGCGCCAGCAGCTCCGGACGGCGGGGGTACGAGCAGTACTTC,CASSSGRRGYEQYF
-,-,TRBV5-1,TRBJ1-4,TGCGCCAGCAGCTTCGGGGAAAAACTGTTTTTT,CASSFGEKLFF
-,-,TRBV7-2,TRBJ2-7,TGTGCCAGCAGGCCCGGGGTAGGCTCCTACGAGCAGTACTTC,CASRPGVGSYEQYF
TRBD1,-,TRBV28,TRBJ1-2,TGTGCCAGCAGCTACTTCCCCGCAGGGGGCTATGGCTACACCTTC,CASSYFPAGGYGYTF
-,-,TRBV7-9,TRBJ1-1,TGTGCCAGCAGCCAGGGATCGGGGTGGGGGACTGAAGCTTTCTTT,CASSQGSGWGTEAFF
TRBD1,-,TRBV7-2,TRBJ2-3,TGTGCCAGCAGCGAGGGGGCTCGGGCAGATACGCAGTATTTT,CASSEGARADTQYF
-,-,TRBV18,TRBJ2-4,TGTGCCAGCTCACCACTCATCCTAGAAGTGGGAAACATTCAGTACTTC,CASSPLILEVGNIQYF
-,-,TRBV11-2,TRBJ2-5,TGTGCCAGCAGCTTAGTACAGCAGTTTGGGACCCAGTACTTC,CASSLVQQFGTQYF
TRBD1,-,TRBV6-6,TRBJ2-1,TGTGCCAGCAGTGGACAGGGCTCATACGTGAATGAGCAGTTCTTC,CASSGQGSYVNEQFF
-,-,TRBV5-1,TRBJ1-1,TGCGCCAGCAGCTTCGAAGGTCACAGTTCGAACACTGAAGCTTTCTTT,CASSFEGHSSNTEAFF
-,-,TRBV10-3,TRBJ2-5,TGTGCCATCGGGGGGTTGGAGGAGACCCAGTACTTC,CAIGGLEETQYF
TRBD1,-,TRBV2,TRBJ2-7,TGTGCCAGCAGGGCCGGGACAGGCTCCTACGAGCAGTACTTC,CASRAGTGSYEQYF
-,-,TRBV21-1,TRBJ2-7,TGTGCCAGCAGCAAAGTACTAGGTTACGAGCAGTACTTC,CASSKVLGYEQYF
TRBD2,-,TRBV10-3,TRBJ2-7,TGTGCCATCAGTGAGTCTGCTAGCGGGTTCTACGAGCAGTACTTC,CAISESASGFYEQYF
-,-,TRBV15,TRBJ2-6,TGTGCCACCAGCAGACCAGCGGAAAACTCTGGGGCCAACGTCCTGACTTTC,CATSRPAENSGANVLTF
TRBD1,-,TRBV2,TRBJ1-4,TGTGCCAGCAGTGTCGAGGGGGCAAAAAAACTGTTTTTT,CASSVEGAKKLFF
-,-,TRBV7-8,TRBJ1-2,TGTGCCAGCAGCTTAGTGGGGCCTGGGACTAACTATGGCTACACCTTC,CASSLVGPGTNYGYTF
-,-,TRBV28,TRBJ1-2,TGTGCCAGCAGTTCATTGGGGGCAGGGCGTAGCTACGGCTACACCTTC,CASSSLGAGRSYGYTF
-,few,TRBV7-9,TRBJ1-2,TGTGCCAGCAGCTTAGGGGGCTATGGCTACACCTTC,CASSLGGYGYTF
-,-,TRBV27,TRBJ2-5,TGTGCCAGCAGTTTCGGGGGAAGGGGTCAAGAGACCCAGTACTTC,CASSFGGRGQETQYF
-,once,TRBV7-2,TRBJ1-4,TGTGCCAGCAACAGTGGGATAGGGCATAATGAAAAACTGTTTTTT,CASNSGIGHNEKLFF
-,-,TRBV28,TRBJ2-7,TGTGCCAGCAGTTTAACCCCCTGGGGCGAGCAGTACTTC,CASSLTPWGEQYF
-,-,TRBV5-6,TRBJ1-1,TGTGCCAGCAGCTCGAGCAGGGTGGGAGACACTGAAGCTTTCTTT,CASSSSRVGDTEAFF
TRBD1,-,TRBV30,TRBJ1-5,TGTGCCTGGACACAGGGGGAATATAGCAATCAGCCCCAGCATTTT,CAWTQGEYSNQPQHF
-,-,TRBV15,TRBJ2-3,TGTGCCACCAGCAGAGAATATTCGGGAGTCACAGATACGCAGTATTTT,CATSREYSGVTDTQYF
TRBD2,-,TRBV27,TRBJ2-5,TGTGCCAGCAGTCCACGGACTAGTAGAGAGACCCAGTACTTC,CASSPRTSRETQYF
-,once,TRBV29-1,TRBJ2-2,TGCAGCGTTGCCAATAGATTCCACACCGGGGAGCTGTTTTTT,CSVANRFHTGELFF
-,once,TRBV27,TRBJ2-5,TGTGCCAGCAGCACCCTGACAGCGCAAGAGACCCAGTACTTC,CASSTLTAQETQYF
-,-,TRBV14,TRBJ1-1,TGTGCCAGCAGCCAGGTGGGACTTCTCCCTGAAGCTTTCTTT,CASSQVGLLPEAFF
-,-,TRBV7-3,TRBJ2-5,TGTGCCAGCAGCACGGACAGGGAGGGGACCCAGTACTTC,CASSTDREGTQYF
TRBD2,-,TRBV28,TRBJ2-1,TGTGCCAGTCTCTCTTGGACTAGCGGGAACAATGAGCAGTTCTTC,CASLSWTSGNNEQFF
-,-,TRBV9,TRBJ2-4,TGTGCCAGCAGCTCGGGACCGAGAAAAAACATTCAGTACTTC,CASSSGPRKNIQYF
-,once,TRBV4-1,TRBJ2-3,TGCGCCAGCAGCCAAGAGTTCGGCGGTGCAGATACGCAGTATTTT,CASSQEFGGADTQYF
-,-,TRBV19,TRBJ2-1,TGTGCCAGTAGTATAAGGAGGACATTAGACTACAATGAGCAGTTCTTC,CASSIRRTLDYNEQFF
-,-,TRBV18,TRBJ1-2,TGTGCCAGCTCACCATACAAGGATAACTATGGCTACACCTTC,CASSPYKDNYGYTF
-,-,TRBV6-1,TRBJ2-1,TGTGCCAGCCAAGGGGTATCGGTCTACAATGAGCAGTTCTTC,CASQGVSVYNEQFF
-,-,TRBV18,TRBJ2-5,TGTGCCAGCTCCCCGAGTCAGGAGTGGACCCAGTACTTC,CASSPSQEWTQYF
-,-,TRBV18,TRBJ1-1,TGTGCCAGCTCACCAAGTACACAGAACACTGAAGCTTTCTTT,CASSPSTQNTEAFF
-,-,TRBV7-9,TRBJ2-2,TGTGCCAGCCACGGGCAGTCCAACACCGGGGAGCTGTTTTTT,CASHGQSNTGELFF
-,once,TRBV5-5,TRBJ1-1,TGTGCCAGCAGCTCCCCCGGGACACCGAACACTGAAGCTTTCTTT,CASSSPGTPNTEAFF
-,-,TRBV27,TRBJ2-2,TGTGCCAGCAGTCCAAGAGAAAGGACACTACTCACCGGGGAGCTGTTTTTT,CASSPRERTLLTGELFF
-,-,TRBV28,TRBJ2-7,TGTGCCAGCAGTTTATGGTCTGAGCAGTACTTC,CASSLWSEQYF
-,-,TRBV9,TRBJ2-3,TGTGCCAGCAGCGTAGCTTCAGTCGCTAGAAGTGGCACAGATACGCAGTATTTT,CASSVASVARSGTDTQYF
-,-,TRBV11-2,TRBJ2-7,TGTGCCAGCAGCTTAGAGGCACTTTCCCTTTCAGAGCAGTACTTC,CASSLEALSLSEQYF
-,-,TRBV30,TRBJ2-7,TGTGCCTGCCGGGACTTTTCCTACGAGCAGTACTTC,CACRDFSYEQYF
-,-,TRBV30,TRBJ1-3,TGTGCCTGGAGTGTTACAGGAAACACCATATATTTT,CAWSVTGNTIYF
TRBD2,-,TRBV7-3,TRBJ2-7,TGTGCCAGCAGCTCCCGCTGGATAGCGGGATTCATCTACGAGCAGTACTTC,CASSSRWIAGFIYEQYF
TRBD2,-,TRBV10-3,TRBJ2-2,TGTGCCACCCGGGGAGCGGGAAACACCGGGGAGCTGTTTTTT,CATRGAGNTGELFF
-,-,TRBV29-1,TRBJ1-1,TGCAGCGGATCGGACGGGGGCACTGAAGCTTTCTTT,CSGSDGGTEAFF
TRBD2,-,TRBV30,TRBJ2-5,TGTGCCTGGAGTACTAGCGGGTTCCAAGAGACCCAGTACTTC,CAWSTSGFQETQYF
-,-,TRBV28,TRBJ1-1,TGTGCCAGCAGTGCGCGACAGGAGGCAGGGAACACTGAAGCTTTCTTT,CASSARQEAGNTEAFF
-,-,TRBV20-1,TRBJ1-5,TGCAGTGCCGCGAACAATCAGCCCCAGCATTTT,CSAANNQPQHF
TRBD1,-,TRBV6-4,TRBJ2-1,TGTGCCAGCAGCCGGGACAGTTTCAATGAGCAGTTCTTC,CASSRDSFNEQFF
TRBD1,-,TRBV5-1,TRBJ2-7,TGCGCCAGCAGCTTCGAGGGGGCGAGTGAGCAGTACTTC,CASSFEGASEQYF
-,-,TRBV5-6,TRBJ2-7,TGTGCCAGCAGCTTGGATCAGGACGGACTTTACTCCTACGAGCAGTACTTC,CASSLDQDGLYSYEQYF
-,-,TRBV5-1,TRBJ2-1,TGCGCCAGCAGCTCGCTTACAGGGAATGAGCAGTTCTTC,CASSSLTGNEQFF
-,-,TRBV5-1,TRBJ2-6,TGCGCCAGCAATCTGGGGGGCGCGAGTGCCAACGTCCTGACTTTC,CASNLGGASANVLTF
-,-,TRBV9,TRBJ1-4,TGTGCCAGCAGCGCCGGGACTATTACTAATGAAAAACTGTTTTTT,CASSAGTITNEKLFF